This TCR beta chain was identified in a study of T cell responses to AZD1222 COVID-19 vaccine. V lost 10 bases, J lost 6 bases, and 13 bases stayed unmatched. The CDR3 has 14 amino acids. Germline V gives CDR1 MDHEN, CDR2 SYDVKM. Some clones are missing from TCRdb's copy, which holds only in-frame ones; the method was immunoSEQ multiplex PCR. Of some 86,000 clones listed, more than 70% are singletons. This clone was recorded once. This material consisted of peripheral blood, taken 28 days after the second AZD1222 dose. The sequence was obtained from an adult who received the AZD1222 COVID-19 vaccine. The V call is TRBV28, the J call TRBJ2-7, with 9 bases aligning to TRBD1. This CDR3 is CATRPGTGYPEQYF. CDR3 in DNA: TGTGCCACACGACCCGGGACAGGGTACCCCGAGCAGTACTTC.